This T cell receptor (beta chain) was captured by sequencing in a study of PD-1 blockade in classical Hodgkin lymphoma. General study findings and limits: Relapsed/refractory patients reportedly had lower baseline diversity than newly diagnosed patients. CD4+ TCR diversity, unlike CD8+, climbed significantly by C4D1.

Clones were sequenced by immunoSEQ multiplex PCR, and TCRdb holds only the in-frame ones, with some missing. The data hold 25,000 to 35,000 clones, with roughly three quarters observed a single time. V was clipped by 1 base and J by 6 bases, with 9 bases between them. The CDR3 extends over 14 amino acids. Germline V lookup: CDR1 SGHVS, CDR2 FNYEAQ. All patients experienced relapse after autologous stem cell transplantation, and brentuximab vedotin exposure was variable. Under best response, outcomes were complete response, partial response or progressive disease. In regard to this clone: What it binds is not known.

This sequence joins TRBV7-6 and TRBJ2-2, with no clear D. This sample comprised peripheral blood mononuclear cells (PBMCs), obtained before the second cycle of nivolumab. The sequence was collected from a human donor with classical Hodgkin lymphoma. The CDR3 nucleotides read TGTGCCAGCAGCTTAGGTCGGGTGGCCGGGGAGCTGTTTTTT. This sequence encodes CASSLGRVAGELFF. The entire variable domain, with the rest obtained from reference TRBV7-6 and TRBJ2-2, is as follows: GAGVSQSPRYKVTKRGQDVALRCDPISGHVSLYWYRQALGQGPEFLTYFNYEAQQDKSGLPNDRFSAERPEGSISTLTIQRTEQRDSAMYRCASSLGRVAGELFFGEGSRLTVL.